What follows are 3 T cell receptor beta chains derived from one specimen sequenced in a study of quantifying T cell responses using KT2 cells. Background on the study: cDNA was made from DNase-treated RNA using alpha and beta constant primers.

Each cDNA got a UMI-containing oligo ligated at its 3' end. First-round PCR used three to four cycles and beta primers RC1.1 and RC1.2 covering TRBC1 and TRBC2. TCRdb reprocessed the UMI-ligation and nested PCR reads via MiXCR and lists one record per CDR3 protein. Of around 56,000 distinct CDR3 sequences in the sample, about 12% were seen once. Sequenced input: PBMCs spiked with cells of the T cell clone KT2. These receptors were taken from a human donor.

This clonotype has more than one count but fewer than ten. The rearrangement joins TRBV3-1 to TRBJ1-1; D might be TRBD1 (5 bases). Trimming cost V 4 bases and J 2 bases, with 14 bases left between them. This CDR3 region has 15 residues. Germline CDR1 LGHDT, CDR2 YNNKEL (reference sequence). In DNA form, the CDR3 reads TGTGCCAGCAGCCTACAGGTCAAGGTCAACACTGAAGCTTTCTTT. Translation: CASSLQVKVNTEAFF.

There are many counts of this clonotype. The rearrangement uses TRBV9 and TRBJ2-7, with TRBD1 identical over 12 bases. CDR3 size: 14 residues. Looked up from germline, CDR1 is SGDLS and CDR2 is YYNGEE. V was pared by 4 bases and J by 6 bases, with 5 bases of the junction left unmatched. The CDR3 loop reads CASSPGTGGLEQYF. Written as DNA, the CDR3 is TGTGCCAGCAGCCCCGGGACAGGGGGCCTCGAGCAGTACTTC.

This clonotype was observed many times. This chain links TRBV25-1 with TRBJ2-1; no clear D. Germline assignment: CDR1 MGHDK and CDR2 SYGVNS. The CDR3 spans 17 residues. Trimming cost V 2 bases and J 2 bases, with 16 bases left between them. DNA of the CDR3: TGTGCCAGCAGTGAACTGTTCTTGTCCCCGGCCTACAATGAGCAGTTCTTC. Translation: CASSELFLSPAYNEQFF.